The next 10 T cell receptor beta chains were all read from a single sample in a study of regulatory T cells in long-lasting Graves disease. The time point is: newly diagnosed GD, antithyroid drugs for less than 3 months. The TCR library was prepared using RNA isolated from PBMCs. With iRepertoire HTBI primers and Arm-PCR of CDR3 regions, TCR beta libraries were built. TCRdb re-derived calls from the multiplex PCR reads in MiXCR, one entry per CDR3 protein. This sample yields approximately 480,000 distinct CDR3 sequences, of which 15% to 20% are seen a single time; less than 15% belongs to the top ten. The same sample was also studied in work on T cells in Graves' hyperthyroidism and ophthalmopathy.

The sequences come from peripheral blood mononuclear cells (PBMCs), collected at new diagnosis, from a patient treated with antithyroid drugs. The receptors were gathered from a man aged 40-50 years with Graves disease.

The CDR3 reads CASSLAGTEYQPQHF. The CDR3 DNA sequence: TGCGCCAGCAGCTTGGCGGGGACAGAATATCAGCCCCAGCATTTT. The chain uses TRBV5-1 and TRBJ1-5; 7 bases line up with TRBD1. This CDR3 is built from 15 residues. Germline CDR1 and CDR2: SGHRS and YFSETQ. The V gene end was trimmed by 0 bases and the J gene end by 5 bases; junction bases not matched to a gene: 5.

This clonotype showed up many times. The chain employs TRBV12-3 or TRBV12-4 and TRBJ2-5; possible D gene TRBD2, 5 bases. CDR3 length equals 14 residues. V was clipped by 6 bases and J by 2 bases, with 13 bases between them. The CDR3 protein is CASSFPRAQETQYF. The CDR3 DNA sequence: TGTGCCAGCAGCTTCCCGAGGGCACAAGAGACCCAGTACTTC.

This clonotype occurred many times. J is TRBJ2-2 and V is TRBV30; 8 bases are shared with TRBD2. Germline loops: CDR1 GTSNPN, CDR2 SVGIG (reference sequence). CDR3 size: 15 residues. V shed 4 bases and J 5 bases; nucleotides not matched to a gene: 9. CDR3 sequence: CAWNSGRGWTGELFF. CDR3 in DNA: TGTGCCTGGAACAGCGGGAGAGGGTGGACCGGGGAGCTGTTTTTT.

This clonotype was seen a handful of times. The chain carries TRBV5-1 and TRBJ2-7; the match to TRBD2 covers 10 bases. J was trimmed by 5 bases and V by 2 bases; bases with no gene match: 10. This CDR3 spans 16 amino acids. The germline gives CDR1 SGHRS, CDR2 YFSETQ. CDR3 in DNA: TGCGCCAGCAGCTTTGCTAGCGGGAGTGGAATGAACGAGCAGTACTTC. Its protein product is CASSFASGSGMNEQYF.

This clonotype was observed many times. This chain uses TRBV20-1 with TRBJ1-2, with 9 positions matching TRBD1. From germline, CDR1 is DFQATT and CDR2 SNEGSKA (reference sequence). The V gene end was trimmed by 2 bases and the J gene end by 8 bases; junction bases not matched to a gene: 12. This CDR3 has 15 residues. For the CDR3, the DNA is TGCAGTGCTAGACCTCCGGACAGGGGACGTGGCGGCTACACCTTC. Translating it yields CSARPPDRGRGGYTF.

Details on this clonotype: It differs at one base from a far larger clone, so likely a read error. CDR3 nucleotides: TGTGCCAGCAGTCAAGGCGGAACTAGCTTTTACGAGCAGTACTTC. Encoded protein: CASSQGGTSFYEQYF. V usage is TRBV28 and J usage is TRBJ2-7; TRBD2 is a possible D gene (6 bases). Looked up from germline, CDR1 is MDHEN and CDR2 is SYDVKM. Between the trimmed V and J ends, which lost 5 bases and 4 bases, there was a span of 18 bases. This CDR3 is 15 amino acids long.

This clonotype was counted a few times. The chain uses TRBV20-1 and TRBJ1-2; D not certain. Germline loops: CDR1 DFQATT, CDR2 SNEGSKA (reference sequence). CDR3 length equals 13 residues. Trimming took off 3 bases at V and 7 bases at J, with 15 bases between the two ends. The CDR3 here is CSASPEVVIGYTF. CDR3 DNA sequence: TGCAGTGCTAGTCCAGAGGTTGTAATTGGCTACACCTTC.

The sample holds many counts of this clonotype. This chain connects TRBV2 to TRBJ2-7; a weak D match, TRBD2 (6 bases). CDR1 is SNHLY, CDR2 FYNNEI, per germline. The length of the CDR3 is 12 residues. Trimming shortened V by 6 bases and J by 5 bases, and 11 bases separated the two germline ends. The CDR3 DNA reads TGTGCCAGCAGGGTGGACTACCACGAGCAGTACTTC. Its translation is CASRVDYHEQYF.

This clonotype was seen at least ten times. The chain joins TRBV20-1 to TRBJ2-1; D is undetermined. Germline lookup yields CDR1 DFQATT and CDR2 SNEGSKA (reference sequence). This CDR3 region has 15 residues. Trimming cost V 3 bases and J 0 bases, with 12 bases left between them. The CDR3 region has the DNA TGCAGTGCTAGGCCCCAGAGGAGCTCCTACAATGAGCAGTTCTTC. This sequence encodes CSARPQRSSYNEQFF.

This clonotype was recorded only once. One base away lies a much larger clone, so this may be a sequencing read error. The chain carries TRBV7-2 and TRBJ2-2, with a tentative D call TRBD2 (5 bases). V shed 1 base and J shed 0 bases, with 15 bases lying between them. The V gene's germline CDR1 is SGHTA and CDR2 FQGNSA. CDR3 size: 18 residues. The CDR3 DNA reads TGTGCCAGCAGCTTAGTCGGGATCCGGGTCTCGAACACCGGGGAGCTGTTTTTT. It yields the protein CASSLVGIRVSNTGELFF.